The rows below give T cell receptor beta chains drawn from one sample of a study of OX40 agonist ivuxolimab in advanced cancers. TCRdb's copy holds only in-frame clones and misses some; the assay was immunoSEQ multiplex PCR. This table holds tens of thousands of clones, over 80% found once. Sample: CD4+ or CD8+ T cells sorted from blood, taken in a trial of the OX40 agonist ivuxolimab. These receptor sequences come from an adult with an advanced solid tumor such as melanoma, head and neck, liver or kidney cancer. The CDR3 runs from the conserved cysteine through the conserved F or W. Fields, in order: J gene, V gene, D gene, CDR3 DNA, CDR3 protein. D genes are given only for firm matches.

J: TRBJ1-2; V: TRBV15; D: TRBD1; DNA: TGTGCCACCAGTCGAGTGGCAGGGGGTTATGGCTACACCTTC; CDR3: CATSRVAGGYGYTF
J: TRBJ1-5; V: TRBV18; D: TRBD1; DNA: TGTGCCAGCTCACCATTCGGGACAGGGAACAATCAGCCCCAGCATTTT; CDR3: CASSPFGTGNNQPQHF
J: TRBJ2-1; V: TRBV5-4; D: TRBD1; DNA: TGTGCCAACCCTAGGGGGCGGTCCTACAATGAGCAGTTCTTC; CDR3: CANPRGRSYNEQFF
J: TRBJ2-3; V: TRBV2; D: -; DNA: TGTGCCAGCAGCGATCTGGGCCCAGATACGCAGTATTTT; CDR3: CASSDLGPDTQYF
J: TRBJ2-3; V: TRBV5-1; D: -; DNA: TGCGCCAGCAGCTTGGCTGAGCGGGCCCGCACAGATACGCAGTATTTT; CDR3: CASSLAERARTDTQYF
J: TRBJ2-4; V: TRBV5-1; D: TRBD2; DNA: TGCGCCAGCAGCGAGGGTGGGACTAGCGGGAGGGAAGCCAAAAACATTCAGTACTTC; CDR3: CASSEGGTSGREAKNIQYF
J: TRBJ2-2; V: TRBV19; D: -; DNA: TGTGCCAGTAGTACCAGACTAGTCTTGGGCGGGGAGCTGTTTTTT; CDR3: CASSTRLVLGGELFF
J: TRBJ2-1; V: TRBV6-5; D: TRBD1; DNA: TGTGCCAGCAGTTATTTTAGGACAGGCCACAATGAGCAGTTCTTC; CDR3: CASSYFRTGHNEQFF
J: TRBJ2-2; V: TRBV7-3; D: TRBD2; DNA: TGTGCCAGCAGCTTATCTAGCGGCACCGGGGAGCTGTTTTTT; CDR3: CASSLSSGTGELFF
J: TRBJ1-4; V: TRBV18; D: -; DNA: TGTGCCAGCTCACCCCCAGGCTCCCCGGAAAAACTGTTTTTT; CDR3: CASSPPGSPEKLFF
J: TRBJ1-2; V: TRBV19; D: -; DNA: TGTGCCAGTAGTCATGGGGGGGCACTTGCCGCTAACTATGGCTACACCTTC; CDR3: CASSHGGALAANYGYTF
J: TRBJ1-3; V: TRBV19; D: TRBD1; DNA: TGTGCCAGTAGTACGAGGTACAGGGGCTCTGGAAACACCATATATTTT; CDR3: CASSTRYRGSGNTIYF
J: TRBJ2-7; V: TRBV27; D: TRBD1; DNA: TGTGCCAGCAGTCCTCCTGGGACAGGGGGTTACGAGCAGTACTTC; CDR3: CASSPPGTGGYEQYF
J: TRBJ2-5; V: TRBV27; D: -; DNA: TGTGCCAGCAGTTTACTGCAGCAAGAGACCCAGTACTTC; CDR3: CASSLLQQETQYF
J: TRBJ2-3; V: TRBV13; D: -; DNA: TGTGCCAGCAGCTTAGGTTTGGAGGTTGGGGACACAGATACGCAGTATTTT; CDR3: CASSLGLEVGDTDTQYF
J: TRBJ2-5; V: TRBV7-9; D: -; DNA: TGTGCCAGCAGCTTAGCCGGGGCTCAAGAGACCCAGTACTTC; CDR3: CASSLAGAQETQYF
J: TRBJ2-7; V: TRBV9; D: TRBD2; DNA: TGTGCCAGCAGCGGGGGGACTAGCGGGAGAGCCTACGAGCAGTACTTC; CDR3: CASSGGTSGRAYEQYF